The rows below give T cell receptor beta chains drawn from one sample of a study of graft-versus-host responses after intestinal transplantation. Repertoires were generated with immunoSEQ multiplex PCR, while TCRdb's copy carries only in-frame clones and drops some. The table lists some 40,000 clones, under 90% of them singletons. The sample in question was PBMCs, obtained roughly 270 days after transplant. The receptors stem from a human patient who received an intestinal transplant, so some T cells may come from the graft donor. The CDR3 runs from the conserved cysteine through the conserved F or W.

V,J,CDR3
TRBV7-6,TRBJ2-3,CASSLVLAGTTDTQYF
TRBV6-5,TRBJ1-4,CASGKGEKLFF
TRBV14,TRBJ1-1,CASSHRQGAEAFF
TRBV28,.,CASSFGASGAYEQYF
TRBV29-1,TRBJ1-5,CSVVGRVTRGPQHF
TRBV19,TRBJ1-5,CASEDRASYSNQPQHF
TRBV4-1,TRBJ2-2,CASSQDRSSTSQGELFF
TRBV20-1,TRBJ2-3,CSAETGDTQYF
TRBV5-1,TRBJ2-7,CASSPSDSLLPYEQYF
TRBV27,TRBJ2-1,CASSLSGASGFYNEQFF
TRBV7-7,TRBJ2-3,CASSSTTSTDTQYF
TRBV5-4,TRBJ2-5,CASSQGGLAGGGETQYF